Below, one TCR beta chain is given with its context. The source of the sample is a study of cytomegalovirus exposure and HLA in healthy donors. A multiplex PCR was run with 60 Vbeta primers and 13 Jbeta primers. The repertoire was sequenced with immunoSEQ multiplex PCR; TCRdb's copy has only in-frame clones and lacks some. Of 130,000 or so clones listed, roughly 75% are singletons. Sequenced material: PBMCs. The TCR comes from a man under 40 in good health and CMV-seronegative.

This CDR3 reads CASTQGQVSNQPQHF. For the CDR3, the DNA is TGTGCCAGTACCCAGGGACAGGTTAGCAATCAGCCCCAGCATTTT. The V and J genes are TRBV19 and TRBJ1-5; 8 bases line up with TRBD1. CDR3 length equals 15 residues. Germline V gene sequence: CDR1 LNHDA, CDR2 SQIVND (reference sequence). Trimming removed 7 bases from V and 0 bases from J; junction bases left unmatched: 5.